The rows below give T cell receptor beta chains drawn from one sample of a study of blood T cell repertoires in COVID-19. Clones were sequenced by immunoSEQ multiplex PCR, and TCRdb holds only the in-frame ones, with some missing. The data show roughly 200,000 clones, with 80% to 85% seen just once and about 4.2% held by the top ten. The sequencing input was peripheral blood. These TCRs come from a man between 50 and 59 years old with active or convalescent COVID-19. The CDR3 runs from the conserved cysteine through the conserved F or W. A D gene is named only where the DNA matches it firmly. Rows give clone size only sometimes, using once, few, many, or a class for an expanded clone.

CDR3aa,CDR3nt,v_gene,j_gene,abundance,d_gene
CASSTLDGNTIYF,TGTGCCAGTAGTACTCTAGATGGAAACACCATATATTTT,TRBV19,TRBJ1-3,NA,NA
CASSVELAGGPDTGELFF,TGTGCCAGCAGCGTAGAACTAGCGGGGGGGCCGGACACCGGGGAGCTGTTTTTT,TRBV9,TRBJ2-2,NA,TRBD2
CASSLRQVEGQPQHF,TGTGCCAGCAGCTTACGACAGGTAGAAGGTCAGCCCCAGCATTTT,TRBV7-2,TRBJ1-5,NA,NA
CASSIVQGSYNEQFF,TGTGCCAGTAGTATAGTACAGGGGTCCTACAATGAGCAGTTCTTC,TRBV19,TRBJ2-1,NA,TRBD1
CASRDGTTREQYF,TGCGCCAGCAGGGACGGGACTACTCGAGAGCAGTACTTC,TRBV5-1,TRBJ2-7,once,TRBD2
CASSKLGTGGNGYTF,TGTGCCAGCAGTAAACTCGGGACAGGGGGGAATGGCTACACCTTC,TRBV5-4,TRBJ1-2,few,TRBD1
CASSRQGVGANVLTF,TGTGCCAGCAGTAGACAGGGTGTCGGGGCCAACGTCCTGACTTTC,TRBV6-2/TRBV6-3,TRBJ2-6,NA,TRBD1
CASSPLVEGYTF,TGTGCCAGCAGCCCCCTGGTCGAGGGCTACACCTTC,TRBV28,TRBJ1-2,NA,NA
CASSPPGQGARGANVLTF,TGTGCCAGCTCACCACCGGGACAGGGGGCGCGAGGGGCCAACGTCCTGACTTTC,TRBV18,TRBJ2-6,NA,TRBD1
CASSVGYEQYF,TGTGCCAGCAGTGTCGGCTACGAGCAGTACTTC,TRBV2,TRBJ2-7,NA,NA
CASSLQLAGGRDEQFF,TGTGCCAGCAGCTTACAACTAGCGGGGGGGCGGGATGAGCAGTTCTTC,TRBV7-2,TRBJ2-1,NA,TRBD2
CAWSPRTPEHGYTF,TGTGCCTGGAGTCCCCGGACACCCGAACATGGCTACACCTTC,TRBV30,TRBJ1-2,NA,NA
CASSLTGGAFYSNQPQHF,TGTGCCAGCAGTCTGACAGGGGGCGCCTTCTATAGCAATCAGCCCCAGCATTTT,TRBV2,TRBJ1-5,NA,TRBD1
CASSLTGAPADTQYF,TGCGCCAGCAGCTTGACAGGGGCCCCAGCAGATACGCAGTATTTT,TRBV5-1,TRBJ2-3,NA,TRBD1
CASSEGRVGQDTQYF,TGTGCCAGCAGTGAAGGGAGGGTAGGCCAAGATACGCAGTATTTT,TRBV6-1,TRBJ2-3,NA,NA
CASSWTGDEGYTF,TGTGCCAGCAGTTGGACAGGGGACGAAGGCTACACCTTC,TRBV7-2,TRBJ1-2,NA,TRBD1
CASRTSGASYNEQFF,TGCGCCAGTAGGACTAGCGGGGCCTCCTACAATGAGCAGTTCTTC,TRBV5-1,TRBJ2-1,NA,TRBD2
CASSPDHSPYNEQFF,TGTGCCAGCAGCCCAGACCACAGCCCCTACAATGAGCAGTTCTTC,TRBV7-2,TRBJ2-1,NA,NA
CASSLPGTGGVGYTF,TGTGCCAGCAGTTTACCAGGGACAGGGGGAGTTGGCTACACCTTC,TRBV28,TRBJ1-2,NA,TRBD1
CASSLAQHHSGNTIYF,TGTGCCAGCAGCTTAGCGCAACACCACTCTGGAAACACCATATATTTT,TRBV7-6,TRBJ1-3,NA,NA
CASSLGVASYEQYF,TGTGCCAGCAGCTTAGGGGTGGCCTCCTACGAGCAGTACTTC,TRBV5-8,TRBJ2-7,NA,NA
CASSQDSLAGALANTGELFF,TGTGCCAGCAGCCAAGATAGCCTAGCGGGGGCCCTCGCGAACACCGGGGAGCTGTTTTTT,TRBV4-2,TRBJ2-2,NA,TRBD2
CASSLGAGAENEQFF,TGTGCCAGCAGCCTGGGGGCAGGGGCTGAGAATGAGCAGTTCTTC,TRBV7-9,TRBJ2-1,NA,NA
CAWSPRILLDSPLHF,TGTGCCTGGAGTCCCAGGATACTGCTGGATTCACCCCTCCACTTT,TRBV30,TRBJ1-6,NA,NA
CASTEGGAEKLFF,TGTGCCAGCACGGAGGGTGGTGCTGAAAAACTGTTTTTT,TRBV28,TRBJ1-4,NA,NA
CASTRTGQETQYF,TGTGCCAGCACCCGGACAGGGCAAGAGACCCAGTACTTC,TRBV6-5,TRBJ2-5,NA,TRBD1
CSVEGGSGNIYEQYF,TGCAGCGTTGAAGGAGGTAGCGGGAATATTTACGAGCAGTACTTC,TRBV29-1,TRBJ2-7,NA,TRBD2
CASSPRGTPSNQPQHF,TGTGCCAGTAGCCCCAGGGGGACGCCTAGCAATCAGCCCCAGCATTTT,TRBV19,TRBJ1-5,NA,TRBD1
CASSLFGPTGETQYF,TGTGCCAGCAGTTTATTCGGACCAACAGGAGAGACCCAGTACTTC,TRBV27,TRBJ2-5,NA,NA
CASSPRGQGPFSVLTF,TGTGCCAGCAGCCCGCGCGGCCAGGGCCCTTTCAGCGTCCTGACTTTC,TRBV7-3,TRBJ2-6,NA,NA
CATRIEPTDTQYF,TGTGCCACCCGAATAGAGCCCACAGATACGCAGTATTTT,TRBV15,TRBJ2-3,NA,NA
CASSPGTGVHNEQFF,TGTGCCAGCAGTCCCGGGACAGGGGTGCACAATGAGCAGTTCTTC,TRBV28,TRBJ2-1,NA,TRBD1
CASSPFGGGNDYEQYF,TGTGCCAGCAGCCCGTTTGGGGGGGGCAATGACTACGAGCAGTACTTC,TRBV4-2,TRBJ2-7,once,NA
CASSYDRGKRAFF,TGTGCCAGCAGCTACGACAGGGGGAAACGAGCTTTCTTT,TRBV3-1/TRBV3-2,TRBJ1-1,NA,TRBD1
CASSLANEGGLSTDTQYF,TGCGCCAGCAGCTTGGCCAACGAAGGAGGGCTATCCACAGATACGCAGTATTTT,TRBV5-1,TRBJ2-3,NA,NA
CASSYSPIMEEKLFF,TGTGCCAGCAGTTACTCGCCAATAATGGAGGAAAAACTGTTTTTT,TRBV6-2/TRBV6-3,TRBJ1-4,once,NA
CASSPDTAYGYTF,TGCGCCAGCAGCCCGGACACCGCCTATGGCTACACCTTC,TRBV5-1,TRBJ1-2,few,NA
CASSPLLAGNEQFF,TGTGCCAGCAGCCCCCTTCTCGCGGGAAATGAGCAGTTCTTC,TRBV3-1/TRBV3-2,TRBJ2-1,NA,NA
CSASLTYEQYF,TGCAGTGCCTCCCTAACCTACGAGCAGTACTTC,TRBV20-1,TRBJ2-7,NA,NA
CATSRDRGLAGGADTQYF,TGTGCCACCAGCAGAGATAGGGGACTAGCGGGGGGAGCAGATACGCAGTATTTT,TRBV15,TRBJ2-3,NA,TRBD2
CAWSVVGDTQYF,TGTGCCTGGAGTGTAGTCGGAGATACGCAGTATTTT,TRBV30,TRBJ2-3,NA,NA
CASSNGYILNEKLFF,TGTGCCAGCAGCAATGGGTACATACTAAATGAAAAACTGTTTTTT,TRBV21-1,TRBJ1-4,NA,NA
CASSYTSRVTPETQYF,TGTGCCAGCAGTTACACTAGCAGGGTTACACCGGAGACCCAGTACTTC,TRBV6-5,TRBJ2-5,NA,NA
CASSPARSSYNEQFF,TGTGCCAGCAGCCCAGCGAGGAGCTCCTACAATGAGCAGTTCTTC,TRBV25-1,TRBJ2-1,few,NA
CASSYSNTGSYEQYF,TGTGCCAGCAGTTACTCGAACACAGGGAGCTACGAGCAGTACTTC,TRBV6-5,TRBJ2-7,NA,NA